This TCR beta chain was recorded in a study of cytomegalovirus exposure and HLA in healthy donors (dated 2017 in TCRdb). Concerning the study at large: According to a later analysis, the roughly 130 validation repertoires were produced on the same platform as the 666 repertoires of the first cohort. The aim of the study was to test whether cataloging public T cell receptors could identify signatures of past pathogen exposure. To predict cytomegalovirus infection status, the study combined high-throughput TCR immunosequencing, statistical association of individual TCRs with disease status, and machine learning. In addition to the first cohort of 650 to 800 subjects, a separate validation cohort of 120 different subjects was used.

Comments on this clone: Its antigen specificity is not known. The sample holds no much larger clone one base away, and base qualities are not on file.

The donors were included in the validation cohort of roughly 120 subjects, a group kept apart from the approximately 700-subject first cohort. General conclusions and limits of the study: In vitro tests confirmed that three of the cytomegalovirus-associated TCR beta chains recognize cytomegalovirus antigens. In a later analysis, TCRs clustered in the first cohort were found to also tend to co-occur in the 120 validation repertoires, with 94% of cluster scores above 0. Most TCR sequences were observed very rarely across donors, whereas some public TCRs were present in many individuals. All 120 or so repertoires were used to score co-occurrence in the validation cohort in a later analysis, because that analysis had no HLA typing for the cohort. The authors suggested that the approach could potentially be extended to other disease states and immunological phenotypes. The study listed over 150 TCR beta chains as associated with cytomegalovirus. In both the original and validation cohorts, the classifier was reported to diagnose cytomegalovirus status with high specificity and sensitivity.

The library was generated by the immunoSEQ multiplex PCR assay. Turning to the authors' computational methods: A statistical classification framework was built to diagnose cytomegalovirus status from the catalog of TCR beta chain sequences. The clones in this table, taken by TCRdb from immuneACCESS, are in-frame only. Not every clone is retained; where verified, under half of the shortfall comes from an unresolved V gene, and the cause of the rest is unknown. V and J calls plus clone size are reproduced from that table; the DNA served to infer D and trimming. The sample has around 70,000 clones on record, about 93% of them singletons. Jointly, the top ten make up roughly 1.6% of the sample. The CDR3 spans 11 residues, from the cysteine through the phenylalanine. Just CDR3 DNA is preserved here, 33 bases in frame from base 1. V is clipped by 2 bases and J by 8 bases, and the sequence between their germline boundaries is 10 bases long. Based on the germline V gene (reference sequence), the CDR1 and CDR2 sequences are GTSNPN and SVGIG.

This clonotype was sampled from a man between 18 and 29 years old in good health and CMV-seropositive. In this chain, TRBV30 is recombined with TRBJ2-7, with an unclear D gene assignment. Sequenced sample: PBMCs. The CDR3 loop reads CAWSTTPKQYF. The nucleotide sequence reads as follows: TGTGCCTGGAGTACTACACCCAAGCAGTACTTC.